A single sample is the source of the 28 T cell receptor beta chains below, sequenced in a study of sequential checkpoint blockade in melanoma. Treatment denoted: randomized to nivolumab then ipilimumab (arm A) or the reverse (arm B). Here immunoSEQ multiplex PCR was the method, and the copy in TCRdb shows in-frame clones only, minus some. The sample lists roughly 28,000 clones; roughly 80% were seen once. Sequences were derived from CD8+ T cells sorted from blood (inferred from file names), sampled from a patient given nivolumab and ipilimumab in sequence. The receptors shown here come from a human donor with melanoma.

This chain links TRBV4-1 with TRBJ1-1; maybe TRBD1 (6 bases). CDR3 length equals 14 residues. CDR1 MGHRA and CDR2 YSYEKL come from the germline V gene. Trimming removed 4 bases from V and 1 base from J, with 10 bases in between. The CDR3: CASSPIQGNTEAFF. The DNA of the CDR3 is TGCGCCAGCAGCCCTATACAGGGGAACACTGAAGCTTTCTTT.

This chain joins TRBV4-3 and TRBJ2-1, with D unresolved. Looked up from germline, CDR1 is LGHNA and CDR2 is YSLEER. The CDR3 is 13 amino acids. V dropped 4 bases and J dropped 4 bases, with 8 bases sitting between them. The CDR3 sequence is CASSPQLYNEQFF. In DNA form, the CDR3 reads TGCGCCAGCAGCCCACAGCTTTACAATGAGCAGTTCTTC.

The chain combines TRBV4-3 with TRBJ2-1; tentative D call: TRBD1 (5 bases). CDR1 is LGHNA and CDR2 is YSLEER in the germline V gene. V shed 0 bases and J shed 5 bases, with 8 bases lying between them. The CDR3 is made up of 14 amino acids. The chain's CDR3 is CASSQDPRDNEQFF. CDR3 coding DNA: TGCGCCAGCAGCCAAGATCCCAGGGACAATGAGCAGTTCTTC.

The V call is TRBV7-6, the J call TRBJ2-2, with 10 nucleotides matching TRBD2. This CDR3 is built from 16 residues. V dropped 4 bases and J dropped 4; count of bases not matched to a gene: 6. CDR1 is SGHVS, CDR2 FNYEAQ, per germline. This chain's CDR3 is CASSSLAGAGTGELFF. The CDR3 nucleotides read TGTGCCAGCAGCTCCCTAGCGGGAGCGGGCACCGGGGAGCTGTTTTTT.

This clone was recorded only once. The chain carries TRBV6-5 and TRBJ1-1, with D maybe TRBD1 (6 bases). The CDR3 covers 13 residues. Trimming shortened V by 8 bases and J by 1 base, and 11 bases separated the two germline ends. The germline gives CDR1 MNHEY, CDR2 SVGAGI. The CDR3 DNA sequence: TGTGCCAGCCACCAAGGGGGGAACACTGAAGCTTTCTTT. It encodes CASHQGGNTEAFF.

This chain uses TRBV5-1 with TRBJ1-4; a possible D gene is TRBD1 (5 bases). Trimming pared 0 bases from V and 8 bases from J, leaving 11 bases between. This CDR3 comprises 14 residues. Germline values: CDR1 SGHRS, CDR2 YFSETQ. The CDR3 DNA is TGCGCCAGCAGCTTGGGGGGACTCGCGGAAAAACTGTTTTTT. This encodes CASSLGGLAEKLFF. Based on the CDR3 plus reference TRBV5-1 and TRBJ1-4, the full variable domain is KAGVTQTPRYLIKTRGQQVTLSCSPISGHRSVSWYQQTPGQGLQFLFEYFSETQRNKGNFPGRFSGRQFSNSRSEMNVSTLELGDSALYLCASSLGGLAEKLFFGSGTQLSVL.

This sequence joins TRBV5-6 and TRBJ2-1; no clear D. V dropped 2 bases and J dropped 0 bases, with 9 bases sitting between them. From germline, CDR1 is SGHDT and CDR2 YYEEEE. The CDR3 is made up of 15 amino acids. CDR3 loop: CASSLALSSYNEQFF. The CDR3 DNA reads as TGTGCCAGCAGCTTAGCTCTAAGCTCCTACAATGAGCAGTTCTTC.

The J gene is TRBJ2-1, the V gene TRBV7-9; 10 bases align to TRBD2. Germline V gene lookup returns CDR1 SEHNR and CDR2 FQNEAQ (reference sequence). J lost 2 bases, V lost 5 bases, and 3 bases had no gene match. This CDR3 has 15 residues. As DNA, the CDR3 is TGTGCCAGCAGCCCCACTAGCGGGGCCTACAATGAGCAGTTCTTC. Translated, it gives CASSPTSGAYNEQFF.

The rearrangement joins TRBV6-1 to TRBJ2-1; unclear D gene. V lost 2 bases and J lost 8, with 4 bases in between. Per germline, CDR1 MNHNS and CDR2 SASEGT. The CDR3 sequence is 11 residues long. The CDR3: CASSEFDEQFF. CDR3 coding DNA: TGTGCCAGCAGTGAATTCGATGAGCAGTTCTTC.

The genes are TRBV19 and TRBJ2-2, with no clear D. Per the germline V gene, CDR1 is LNHDA and CDR2 is SQIVND (reference sequence). This CDR3 comprises 14 residues. V was cut by 3 bases and J by 5 bases, with 10 bases left in between. The CDR3, as DNA: TGTGCCAGTAGTATTGGGCCTGGGACCGGGGAGCTGTTTTTT. This gives the protein CASSIGPGTGELFF.

The chain couples TRBV28 to TRBJ2-7, with D tentatively TRBD1 (6 bases). This CDR3 has 14 amino acids. Trimming stripped 5 bases from V and 4 bases from J, with 15 bases between. The germline V gene has CDR1 MDHEN and CDR2 SYDVKM. The DNA of the CDR3 is TGTGCCAGCAGTCCCCAGGGGTATCTATACGAGCAGTACTTC. This translates into CASSPQGYLYEQYF.

J is TRBJ1-4 and V is TRBV7-9; TRBD1 is a possible D gene (6 bases). The germline V and J ends were trimmed by 4 bases and 2 bases, with 17 bases remaining between them. The CDR3 runs to 17 residues. Germline V lookup: CDR1 SEHNR, CDR2 FQNEAQ (reference sequence). Written as DNA, the CDR3 is TGTGCCAGCAGCTCCACAGGGCCCCCGGTGACTAATGAAAAACTGTTTTTT. Encoded protein: CASSSTGPPVTNEKLFF.

The chain uses TRBV15 and TRBJ1-2, with 10 bases aligning to TRBD1. V lost 5 bases to trimming and J lost 7 bases; unmatched junction nucleotides: 10. This CDR3 contains 15 residues. Germline V lookup: CDR1 LNHNV, CDR2 YYDKDF (reference sequence). The CDR3 DNA sequence: TGTGCCACCAGCGGGCAAGACAGGGGGCTTGGTGGCTACACCTTC. Its protein is CATSGQDRGLGGYTF.

The genes are TRBV12-5 and TRBJ2-3; 13 nucleotides match TRBD2. Germline V gene sequence: CDR1 LGHNT, CDR2 FRNRAP. The V segment lost 6 bases and the J segment 4 bases; nucleotides outside the gene matches: 4. The CDR3 covers 15 residues. CDR3 DNA: TGTGCTAGTGGGCGAACTAGCGGGGGGGCAGATACGCAGTATTTT. Translating it yields CASGRTSGGADTQYF.

The chain recombines TRBV27 with TRBJ2-5; D gene ambiguous. CDR1 MNHEY and CDR2 SMNVEV come from the germline V gene (reference sequence). This CDR3 comprises 13 residues. V was trimmed by 5 bases and J by 0 bases, leaving 7 bases between them. Written as DNA, the CDR3 is TGTGCCAGCAGTCTCGGGTACCAAGAGACCCAGTACTTC. This encodes CASSLGYQETQYF.

This clone was detected only a few times. The rearrangement joins TRBV18 to TRBJ2-7; D is uncertain. The germline gives CDR1 KGHSH, CDR2 LQKENI. This CDR3 is built from 14 residues. The V gene lost 2 bases and the J gene lost 2 bases, with 10 bases spanning the gap. The CDR3 here is CASSPASYPYEQYF. CDR3 in DNA: TGTGCCAGCTCACCAGCCTCCTATCCCTACGAGCAGTACTTC.

V is TRBV2 and J is TRBJ1-1; no clear D. The germline CDR1 and CDR2 sequences are SNHLY and FYNNEI. Trimming shortened V by 6 bases and J by 4 bases, and 15 bases separated the two germline ends. The CDR3 length is 14 residues. The CDR3 DNA reads TGTGCCAGCAGCGGGGAGGGATGGGGCACTGAAGCTTTCTTT. Protein sequence: CASSGEGWGTEAFF. Complete variable domain (other parts from reference TRBV2 and TRBJ1-1): EPEVTQTPSHQVTQMGQEVILRCVPISNHLYFYWYRQILGQKVEFLVSFYNNEISEKSEIFDDQFSVERPDGSNFTLKIRSTKLEDSAMYFCASSGEGWGTEAFFGQGTRLTVV.

The chain joins TRBV10-3 to TRBJ1-1; 9 positions agree with TRBD1. Germline values: CDR1 ENHRY, CDR2 SYGVKD. J gave up 2 bases and V 6 bases, and 1 base lay outside the gene matches. This CDR3 is built from 13 residues. DNA of the CDR3: TGTGCCATCAGGGGACAGGGAAACACTGAAGCTTTCTTT. This encodes CAIRGQGNTEAFF.

The chain combines TRBV6-5 with TRBJ2-3; 13 bases agree with TRBD2. The CDR3 contains 15 residues. Germline V gene sequence: CDR1 MNHEY, CDR2 SVGAGI. V trimming: 6 bases; J trimming: 3 bases; junction bases outside the gene matches: 3. The CDR3: CASSQTSGRTDTQYF. CDR3 DNA: TGTGCCAGCAGCCAGACTAGCGGGAGGACAGATACGCAGTATTTT.

The chain links TRBV6-5 to TRBJ2-7; weak D call: TRBD1 (7 bases). CDR1 MNHEY and CDR2 SVGAGI come from the germline V gene. The V end lost 2 bases, the J end lost 4 bases, and 15 bases lay between the germline ends. The CDR3 has 15 residues. CDR3 residues: CASSYGRGEVYEQYF. The DNA of the CDR3 is TGTGCCAGCAGTTACGGCAGGGGGGAAGTATACGAGCAGTACTTC.

V is TRBV19 and J is TRBJ1-3; D not certain. Germline V gives CDR1 LNHDA, CDR2 SQIVND (reference sequence). The CDR3 is 15 amino acids. The V gene lost 7 bases and the J gene lost 0 bases, with 13 bases spanning the gap. The CDR3 nucleotides are TGTGCCAGTACTCAAACAGAAGACTCTGGAAACACCATATATTTT. Its protein product is CASTQTEDSGNTIYF.

The gene calls are TRBV18 and TRBJ2-1, with 8 bases fitting TRBD2. This CDR3 contains 15 residues. In germline, CDR1 is KGHSH, CDR2 LQKENI. The junction had 1 base not matched to a gene; V was cut back by 3 bases and J by 0 bases. The CDR3 nucleotides are TGTGCCAGCTCACCCGGGACTAGCTCCTACAATGAGCAGTTCTTC. Translating it yields CASSPGTSSYNEQFF.

The rearrangement uses TRBV19 and TRBJ2-5; TRBD2 might be the D (5 bases). The V and J ends lost 0 bases and 0 bases respectively, with 8 bases between them. Germline values: CDR1 LNHDA, CDR2 SQIVND (reference sequence). The CDR3 runs 15 residues. CDR3 protein: CASSIDAGNQETQYF. The CDR3 coding sequence is TGTGCCAGTAGTATAGATGCCGGGAACCAAGAGACCCAGTACTTC.

The chain combines TRBV4-2 with TRBJ2-7, with TRBD2 as a possible D gene (6 bases). V was trimmed by 0 bases and J by 0 bases, leaving 9 bases between them. Germline assignment: CDR1 LGHNA and CDR2 YNFKEQ. The CDR3 loop spans 15 amino acids. The CDR3 here is CASSQDGGSSYEQYF. The CDR3 DNA is TGTGCCAGCAGCCAAGATGGGGGGAGCTCCTACGAGCAGTACTTC.

J is TRBJ2-1 and V is TRBV9; perhaps TRBD2 as D (6 bases). Per the germline V gene, CDR1 is SGDLS and CDR2 is YYNGEE. There are 15 residues in the CDR3. The germline V and J ends were trimmed by 4 bases and 7 bases, with 18 bases remaining between them. CDR3 region: CASSPRGGRQNEQFF. CDR3 DNA sequence: TGTGCCAGCAGCCCCCGTGGGGGGAGGCAGAATGAGCAGTTCTTC. Combining the CDR3 with reference TRBV9 and TRBJ2-1 gives the whole variable domain DSGVTQTPKHLITATGQRVTLRCSPRSGDLSVYWYQQSLDQGLQFLIQYYNGEERAKGNILERFSAQQFPDLHSELNLSSLELGDSALYFCASSPRGGRQNEQFFGPGTRLTVL.

This clone rates as large. This chain links TRBV5-1 with TRBJ1-3; D is undetermined. Trimming took 0 bases from V and 3 from J, leaving 10 bases between them. Germline assignment: CDR1 SGHRS and CDR2 YFSETQ. This CDR3 has 15 amino acids. This CDR3 reads CASSLGAEVGNTIYF. For the CDR3, the DNA is TGCGCCAGCAGCTTGGGAGCGGAGGTTGGAAACACCATATATTTT.

The chain uses TRBV27 and TRBJ2-3; 9 bases line up with TRBD1. The CDR3 runs 15 residues. V lost 5 bases to trimming and J lost 1 base; unmatched junction nucleotides: 4. CDR1 and CDR2 from the germline V gene are MNHEY and SMNVEV (reference sequence). CDR3 protein: CASSIRQGGTDTQYF. The CDR3 DNA reads as TGTGCCAGCAGTATCCGACAGGGGGGCACAGATACGCAGTATTTT.

The chain is built from TRBV29-1 and TRBJ1-1; tentatively, D is TRBD1 (5 bases). Germline CDR1 reads SQVTM; CDR2 reads ANQGSEA. The length of the CDR3 is 11 residues. Deletions cut 5 bases from V and 5 bases from J, with 9 bases between. This CDR3 is CSVSTGTEAFF. The CDR3 nucleotides read TGCAGCGTTTCTACAGGTACTGAAGCTTTCTTT.